Following are 19 T cell receptor beta chains from one sample sequenced in a study of blood T cell repertoires in COVID-19. The assay was immunoSEQ multiplex PCR, and TCRdb's table has in-frame clones only and misses some. The data hold under 350,000 clones, with roughly nine tenths observed a single time. The sample taken for sequencing was PBMCs or T cells enriched from blood (not recorded which). Receptors originate from a woman between 18 and 29 years old who had recovered from COVID-19.

The V gene is TRBV19, the J gene TRBJ1-4, with TRBD1 matching 7 bases. The CDR3 consists of 15 residues. Germline-derived CDR1 and CDR2 are LNHDA and SQIVND (reference sequence). The V segment lost 4 bases and the J segment 6 bases; nucleotides outside the gene matches: 8. CDR3 loop: CASSTPRTGDEKLFF. DNA for the CDR3: TGTGCCAGTAGTACCCCGCGGACAGGTGATGAAAAACTGTTTTTT.

The genes are TRBV11-2 and TRBJ2-7; TRBD1 matches at 8 bases. Germline V lookup: CDR1 SGHAT, CDR2 FQNNGV. CDR3 length equals 14 residues. The J segment lost 2 bases and the V segment lost 4 bases, leaving 4 bases of the junction unmatched. This CDR3 reads CASSSTGDPYEQYF. DNA for the CDR3: TGTGCCAGCAGCTCGACAGGGGATCCCTACGAGCAGTACTTC.

V is TRBV28 and J is TRBJ1-6; D call uncertain. V was trimmed by 11 bases and J by 0 bases, leaving 11 bases between them. The CDR3 is 14 residues long. Germline lookup yields CDR1 MDHEN and CDR2 SYDVKM. The chain's CDR3 is CASGDDSYNSPLHF. The CDR3 DNA follows: TGTGCCTCCGGGGATGACTCCTATAATTCACCCCTCCACTTT. Variable domain in full (rest from reference TRBV28 and TRBJ1-6): DVKVTQSSRYLVKRTGEKVFLECVQDMDHENMFWYRQDPGLGLRLIYFSYDVKMKEKGDIPEGYSVSREKKERFSLILESASTNQTSMYLCASGDDSYNSPLHFGNGTRLTVT.

The chain uses TRBV28 and TRBJ1-1, with a tentative D call TRBD1 (5 bases). CDR1 is MDHEN, CDR2 SYDVKM, per germline. CDR3 length equals 12 residues. V gave up 10 bases and J gave up 1 base, with 10 bases separating them. CDR3 DNA: TGTGCCACTCAGCAGGGGAACACTGAAGCTTTCTTT. It codes for CATQQGNTEAFF.

There are a few counts of this clone. The chain recombines TRBV4-1 with TRBJ1-2; tentative D call: TRBD1 (5 bases). The CDR3 contains 14 residues. The V end was cut by 1 base, the J end by 4 bases, with 10 bases between. CDR1 and CDR2 from the germline V gene are MGHRA and YSYEKL. The CDR3 nucleotides are TGCGCCAGCAGCCAAGGAAGGGGAACCTATGGCTACACCTTC. Residues: CASSQGRGTYGYTF.

The chain carries TRBV28 and TRBJ1-2; a possible D gene is TRBD1 (5 bases). The CDR3 extends over 15 amino acids. In germline, CDR1 is MDHEN, CDR2 SYDVKM. Trimming pared 3 bases from V and 4 bases from J, leaving 15 bases between. CDR3 residues: CASSFITTAIYGYTF. The CDR3 coding sequence is TGTGCCAGCAGTTTTATAACGACAGCCATCTATGGCTACACCTTC.

The rearrangement uses TRBV10-3 and TRBJ2-7; 7 bases are shared with TRBD1. This CDR3 has 13 amino acids. Germline loops: CDR1 ENHRY, CDR2 SYGVKD. V shed 4 bases and J 4 bases; nucleotides not matched to a gene: 4. CDR3 DNA: TGTGCCATCAGTGGTAACAGGGGATACGAGCAGTACTTC. The encoded protein is CAISGNRGYEQYF.

This clone was recorded once. The genes are TRBV7-2 and TRBJ2-3, with TRBD2 identical over 8 bases. J gave up 2 bases and V 0 bases, and 4 bases lay outside the gene matches. Germline CDR1 and CDR2: SGHTA and FQGNSA. This CDR3 is built from 16 residues. For the CDR3, the DNA is TGTGCCAGCAGCTTAGCTGGCGGGAGGTACACAGATACGCAGTATTTT. Translated: CASSLAGGRYTDTQYF.

This chain uses TRBV5-6 with TRBJ2-2, with TRBD1 as a possible D gene (6 bases). Germline CDR1 SGHDT, CDR2 YYEEEE. This CDR3 comprises 14 residues. The V and J ends lost 2 bases and 7 bases respectively, with 12 bases between them. In DNA, the CDR3 is TGTGCCAGCAGCTTTGGGGGCGCGGGCGGGGAGCTGTTTTTT. This sequence encodes CASSFGGAGGELFF.

The DNA of the CDR3 is TGTGCCAGCAGCCCGGGACTAGCGGGGGGTAACACAGATACGCAGTATTTT. Its translation is CASSPGLAGGNTDTQYF. This rearrangement joins TRBV5-4 to TRBJ2-3; 15 nucleotides match TRBD2. CDR3 length: 17 amino acids. The germline V gene encodes CDR1 SGHNT and CDR2 YYREEE (reference sequence). The trim removed 4 bases at V and 2 bases at J, leaving 5 bases unmatched.

The chain recombines TRBV4-3 with TRBJ1-4, with 7 bases lining up with TRBD1. This CDR3 spans 17 amino acids. CDR1 is LGHNA and CDR2 is YSLEER in the germline V gene. The trim removed 0 bases at V and 8 bases at J, leaving 12 bases unmatched. The CDR3 protein is CASSQESKGALWEKLFF. In DNA, the CDR3 is TGCGCCAGCAGCCAAGAATCGAAGGGGGCTCTGTGGGAAAAACTGTTTTTT.

The gene calls are TRBV5-6 and TRBJ2-5; 9 bases are a match to TRBD1. The V segment lost 4 bases and the J segment 5 bases; nucleotides outside the gene matches: 6. Germline V CDR1 and CDR2: SGHDT, YYEEEE. CDR3 length: 14 residues. For the CDR3, the DNA is TGTGCCAGCAGCGCCGGGACAGGGTTGGAGACCCAGTACTTC. It translates to CASSAGTGLETQYF.

The chain is built from TRBV7-2 and TRBJ2-2, with 7 bases aligning to TRBD2. The CDR3 sequence is 17 residues long. V lost 0 bases to trimming and J lost 4 bases; unmatched junction nucleotides: 8. Germline V gives CDR1 SGHTA, CDR2 FQGNSA. This chain's CDR3 is CASSLAPAGAATGELFF. CDR3 in DNA: TGTGCCAGCAGCTTAGCGCCCGCGGGAGCAGCCACCGGGGAGCTGTTTTTT.

This rearrangement joins TRBV21-1 to TRBJ2-1; the table's D call of TRBD2 was not tested on the DNA. TRBV21-1 is termed a pseudogene. The CDR3 length is 17 residues. The CDR3 region is CANGELAGGRMYNEQFF. CDR3 coding DNA: TGTGCCAATGGGGAGCTAGCGGGGGGGAGAATGTACAATGAGCAGTTCTTC.

The chain couples TRBV2 to TRBJ2-1, with D possibly matching TRBD1 (6 bases). Trimming removed 5 bases at V and 9 bases at J, with 23 bases between. From germline, CDR1 is SNHLY and CDR2 FYNNEI. The CDR3 totals 16 residues. The CDR3 DNA reads as TGTGCCAGCAGTTCCACAGGGAACATAGGGCAGGGTGAGCAGTTCTTC. Its translation: CASSSTGNIGQGEQFF.

The sample holds a few counts of this clone. This rearrangement joins TRBV28 to TRBJ1-1; TRBD1 aligns across 7 bases. The V segment lost 5 bases and the J segment 6 bases; nucleotides outside the gene matches: 9. CDR3 length: 14 residues. The germline gives CDR1 MDHEN, CDR2 SYDVKM. Written as DNA, the CDR3 is TGTGCCAGCAGTCAGCACCGACAGGGATCTGAAGCTTTCTTT. This gives the protein CASSQHRQGSEAFF.

The rearrangement uses TRBV4-1 and TRBJ1-4, with 7 bases fitting TRBD1. CDR1 is MGHRA and CDR2 is YSYEKL in the germline V gene. The CDR3 length is 17 residues. The V gene end was trimmed by 0 bases and the J gene end by 5 bases; junction bases not matched to a gene: 9. CDR3 region: CASSQEGIGTVNEKLFF. In DNA form, the CDR3 reads TGCGCCAGCAGCCAAGAAGGGATCGGGACAGTCAATGAAAAACTGTTTTTT.

This rearrangement joins TRBV6-5 to TRBJ1-5; D is perhaps TRBD1 (5 bases). The CDR3 runs 14 residues. Deletions cut 2 bases from V and 4 bases from J, with 9 bases between. Germline V CDR1 and CDR2: MNHEY, SVGAGI. The CDR3 region has the DNA TGTGCCAGCAGTTACGGGCGGGGGAATCAGCCCCAGCATTTT. This translates into CASSYGRGNQPQHF.

The rearrangement links TRBV9 to TRBJ2-1, with a weak D call TRBD2 (5 bases). The germline V and J ends were trimmed by 2 bases and 5 bases, with 14 bases remaining between them. Germline V gives CDR1 SGDLS, CDR2 YYNGEE. CDR3 length: 15 residues. The CDR3 region has the DNA TGTGCCAGCAGCGTCACTTCTAGCTGGAACAATGAGCAGTTCTTC. It codes for CASSVTSSWNNEQFF.